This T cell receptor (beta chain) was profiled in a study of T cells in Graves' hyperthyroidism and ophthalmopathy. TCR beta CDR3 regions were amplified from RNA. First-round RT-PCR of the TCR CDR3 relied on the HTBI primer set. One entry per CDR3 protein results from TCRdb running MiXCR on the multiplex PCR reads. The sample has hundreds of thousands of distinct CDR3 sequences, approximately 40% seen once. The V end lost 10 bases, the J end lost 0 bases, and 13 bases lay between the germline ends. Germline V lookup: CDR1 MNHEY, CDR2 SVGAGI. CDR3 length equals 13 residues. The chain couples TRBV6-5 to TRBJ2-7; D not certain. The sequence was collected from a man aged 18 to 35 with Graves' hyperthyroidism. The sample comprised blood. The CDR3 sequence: CATTGRGSYEQYF. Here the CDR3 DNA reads TGTGCCACCACGGGTAGAGGCTCCTACGAGCAGTACTTC.